These T cell receptor beta chains were read from a single sample in a study of circulating and synovial CD4+ cells in juvenile arthritis. Clones were sequenced by immunoSEQ multiplex PCR, and TCRdb holds only the in-frame ones, with some missing. Here the sample spans fewer than 40,000 clones, roughly 93% being singletons. Sequencing was carried out using CD4+ T cells from blood. Source of these receptors: a human donor with juvenile idiopathic arthritis. The CDR3 runs from the conserved cysteine through the conserved F or W. The D gene is left open where the match is weak. Only part of the rows carry a size: once, few, many, or a class if the clone is expanded.

D gene: NA
J gene: TRBJ2-4
V gene: TRBV18
clone size: NA
CDR3 protein: CASSPLSGVETKNIQYF
CDR3 DNA: TGTGCCAGCTCACCTTTATCGGGGGTTGAAACCAAAAACATTCAGTACTTC

D gene: TRBD1
J gene: TRBJ1-2
V gene: TRBV27
clone size: NA
CDR3 protein: CASRSLGAGGSYGYTF
CDR3 DNA: TGTGCCAGCAGATCCCTCGGGGCAGGGGGGAGCTATGGCTACACCTTC

D gene: NA
J gene: TRBJ1-2
V gene: TRBV30
clone size: NA
CDR3 protein: CAWSPLPSRGYTF
CDR3 DNA: TGTGCCTGGAGTCCCCTCCCTAGCCGGGGCTACACCTTC

D gene: NA
J gene: TRBJ2-4
V gene: TRBV5-6
clone size: once
CDR3 protein: CASNKGLSMGLAKNIQYF
CDR3 DNA: TGTGCCAGCAACAAGGGACTTTCGATGGGATTAGCCAAAAACATTCAGTACTTC

D gene: NA
J gene: TRBJ2-2
V gene: TRBV7-3
clone size: NA
CDR3 protein: CASRLTGRNGELFF
CDR3 DNA: TGTGCCAGCAGGCTGACAGGGAGGAACGGGGAGCTGTTTTTT

D gene: NA
J gene: TRBJ2-2
V gene: TRBV6-5
clone size: NA
CDR3 protein: CASSPAGTTGELFF
CDR3 DNA: TGTGCCAGCAGTCCGGCGGGGACCACCGGGGAGCTGTTTTTT

D gene: TRBD1
J gene: TRBJ2-5
V gene: TRBV29-1
clone size: NA
CDR3 protein: CSVGTGQSQETQYF
CDR3 DNA: TGCAGCGTGGGAACGGGACAGTCCCAAGAGACCCAGTACTTC

D gene: NA
J gene: TRBJ2-2
V gene: TRBV5-1
clone size: NA
CDR3 protein: CASSFQNTGELFF
CDR3 DNA: TGCGCCAGCAGCTTTCAGAACACCGGGGAGCTGTTTTTT

D gene: TRBD2
J gene: TRBJ2-1
V gene: TRBV5-1
clone size: NA
CDR3 protein: CASSLEDGRLNEQFF
CDR3 DNA: TGCGCCAGCAGCTTGGAGGACGGGAGGCTAAATGAGCAGTTCTTC

D gene: TRBD2
J gene: TRBJ2-7
V gene: TRBV7-2
clone size: NA
CDR3 protein: CASSYGTSGYEQYF
CDR3 DNA: TGTGCCAGCAGCTACGGGACTAGCGGCTACGAGCAGTACTTC

D gene: TRBD2
J gene: TRBJ2-3
V gene: TRBV10-3
clone size: NA
CDR3 protein: CAISGLAGNTDTQYF
CDR3 DNA: TGTGCCATCAGTGGCCTAGCGGGGAACACAGATACGCAGTATTTT

D gene: NA
J gene: TRBJ2-1
V gene: TRBV5-1
clone size: NA
CDR3 protein: CASSLNNEQFF
CDR3 DNA: TGCGCCAGCAGTTTAAACAATGAGCAGTTCTTC

D gene: TRBD1
J gene: TRBJ2-7
V gene: TRBV28
clone size: once
CDR3 protein: CASGISGGNSYEQYF
CDR3 DNA: TGTGCCAGCGGGATTTCAGGGGGTAACTCCTACGAGCAGTACTTC

D gene: NA
J gene: TRBJ2-3
V gene: TRBV11-2
clone size: once
CDR3 protein: CASSLGQHTDTQYF
CDR3 DNA: TGTGCCAGCAGCCTCGGACAGCACACAGATACGCAGTATTTT

D gene: NA
J gene: TRBJ1-1
V gene: TRBV12-5
clone size: once
CDR3 protein: CASGLVPPSSVTEAFF
CDR3 DNA: TGTGCTAGTGGTTTAGTCCCCCCGAGTAGTGTCACTGAAGCTTTCTTT

D gene: NA
J gene: TRBJ1-4
V gene: TRBV2
clone size: NA
CDR3 protein: CAGSGTGGGLFF
CDR3 DNA: TGTGCCGGCTCCGGGACGGGAGGTGGACTGTTTTTT

D gene: NA
J gene: TRBJ2-6
V gene: TRBV6-1
clone size: NA
CDR3 protein: CASRGQPSGANVLTF
CDR3 DNA: TGTGCCAGCAGAGGACAGCCTTCTGGGGCCAACGTCCTGACTTTC

D gene: TRBD1
J gene: TRBJ2-1
V gene: TRBV11-3
clone size: NA
CDR3 protein: CASSTQGATFDEQFF
CDR3 DNA: TGTGCCAGCAGCACTCAGGGGGCTACCTTCGATGAGCAGTTCTTC

D gene: NA
J gene: TRBJ1-5
V gene: TRBV2
clone size: NA
CDR3 protein: CASSELPRGLAGGQPQHF
CDR3 DNA: TGTGCCAGCAGTGAACTCCCTCGCGGTCTTGCCGGAGGTCAGCCCCAGCATTTT

D gene: NA
J gene: TRBJ1-2
V gene: TRBV7-3
clone size: NA
CDR3 protein: CASSLSREESYGYTF
CDR3 DNA: TGTGCCAGCAGCCTATCCAGGGAGGAGAGCTATGGCTACACCTTC

D gene: TRBD2
J gene: TRBJ2-3
V gene: TRBV19
clone size: once
CDR3 protein: CASSLAGGGTDTQYF
CDR3 DNA: TGTGCCAGTAGTCTAGCGGGAGGAGGCACAGATACGCAGTATTTT

D gene: TRBD2
J gene: TRBJ2-7
V gene: TRBV29-1
clone size: NA
CDR3 protein: CSVGPLAGVREQYF
CDR3 DNA: TGCAGCGTTGGTCCTCTAGCGGGGGTGAGGGAGCAGTACTTC

D gene: TRBD1
J gene: TRBJ2-1
V gene: TRBV28
clone size: NA
CDR3 protein: CASSLDRGRNEQFF
CDR3 DNA: TGTGCCAGCAGTCTGGACAGGGGGCGCAATGAGCAGTTCTTC

D gene: NA
J gene: TRBJ1-1
V gene: TRBV27
clone size: NA
CDR3 protein: CASSWQGKGNTEAFF
CDR3 DNA: TGTGCCAGCAGTTGGCAGGGGAAAGGAAACACTGAAGCTTTCTTT

D gene: TRBD2
J gene: TRBJ2-2
V gene: TRBV6-1
clone size: NA
CDR3 protein: CASSVWGRGTGELFF
CDR3 DNA: TGTGCCAGCAGTGTTTGGGGGAGGGGCACCGGGGAGCTGTTTTTT

D gene: NA
J gene: TRBJ2-7
V gene: TRBV30
clone size: NA
CDR3 protein: CAWSSGGYEQYF
CDR3 DNA: TGTGCCTGGAGTAGCGGAGGTTACGAGCAGTACTTC

D gene: TRBD1
J gene: TRBJ1-3
V gene: TRBV9
clone size: NA
CDR3 protein: CASSVGQGISGNTIYF
CDR3 DNA: TGTGCCAGCAGCGTAGGACAGGGGATCTCTGGAAACACCATATATTTT

D gene: NA
J gene: TRBJ2-7
V gene: TRBV5-4
clone size: NA
CDR3 protein: CASSLDAVQYF
CDR3 DNA: TGTGCCAGCAGCTTGGACGCGGTCCAGTACTTC

D gene: TRBD2
J gene: TRBJ2-3
V gene: TRBV29-1
clone size: NA
CDR3 protein: CSVVQASSGSITDTQYF
CDR3 DNA: TGCAGCGTTGTTCAAGCGAGTAGCGGGAGTATCACAGATACGCAGTATTTT

D gene: NA
J gene: TRBJ2-2
V gene: TRBV7-3
clone size: NA
CDR3 protein: CASRTRDLNTGELFF
CDR3 DNA: TGTGCCAGCAGGACTCGGGACTTAAACACCGGGGAGCTGTTTTTT

D gene: NA
J gene: TRBJ1-1
V gene: TRBV6-1
clone size: NA
CDR3 protein: CASSAGRGPNTEAFF
CDR3 DNA: TGTGCCAGCAGTGCGGGCAGGGGTCCCAACACTGAAGCTTTCTTT

D gene: NA
J gene: TRBJ2-7
V gene: TRBV21-1
clone size: NA
CDR3 protein: CASSKGQGPYEQYF
CDR3 DNA: TGTGCCAGCAGCAAGGGACAGGGCCCCTACGAGCAGTACTTC

D gene: NA
J gene: TRBJ2-5
V gene: TRBV28
clone size: NA
CDR3 protein: CASSLSGVQETQYF
CDR3 DNA: TGTGCCAGCAGTTTATCAGGGGTACAAGAGACCCAGTACTTC

D gene: NA
J gene: TRBJ1-1
V gene: TRBV19
clone size: NA
CDR3 protein: CASRTRRRGLDTEAFF
CDR3 DNA: TGTGCCAGTAGAACCCGCCGGCGGGGGCTTGACACTGAAGCTTTCTTT

D gene: NA
J gene: TRBJ1-4
V gene: TRBV28
clone size: NA
CDR3 protein: CASSWGATNEKLFF
CDR3 DNA: TGTGCCAGCAGTTGGGGGGCAACTAATGAAAAACTGTTTTTT

D gene: TRBD2
J gene: TRBJ2-3
V gene: TRBV19
clone size: NA
CDR3 protein: CASGAEWAGAVDTQYF
CDR3 DNA: TGTGCCAGTGGGGCGGAGTGGGCGGGAGCGGTAGATACGCAGTATTTT

D gene: NA
J gene: TRBJ1-1
V gene: TRBV12-5
clone size: NA
CDR3 protein: CASGTRVGPNTEAFF
CDR3 DNA: TGTGCTAGTGGTACAAGAGTGGGGCCGAACACTGAAGCTTTCTTT

D gene: NA
J gene: TRBJ2-1
V gene: TRBV9
clone size: NA
CDR3 protein: CASSRAGASSYNEQFF
CDR3 DNA: TGTGCCAGCAGCCGGGCGGGCGCCAGCTCCTACAATGAGCAGTTCTTC

D gene: TRBD2
J gene: TRBJ2-1
V gene: TRBV9
clone size: NA
CDR3 protein: CASSPLGLDEQFF
CDR3 DNA: TGTGCCAGCAGCCCACTCGGACTAGATGAGCAGTTCTTC

D gene: NA
J gene: TRBJ1-1
V gene: TRBV29-1
clone size: few
CDR3 protein: CSVEDGGYTEAFF
CDR3 DNA: TGCAGCGTTGAGGACGGGGGATACACTGAAGCTTTCTTT

D gene: NA
J gene: TRBJ2-3
V gene: TRBV29-1
clone size: NA
CDR3 protein: CSVVSSSTDTQYF
CDR3 DNA: TGCAGCGTTGTTAGCTCCAGCACAGATACGCAGTATTTT

D gene: NA
J gene: TRBJ2-1
V gene: TRBV2
clone size: NA
CDR3 protein: CASTGQGNEQFF
CDR3 DNA: TGTGCCAGCACGGGTCAGGGCAATGAGCAGTTCTTC

D gene: NA
J gene: TRBJ2-7
V gene: TRBV2
clone size: NA
CDR3 protein: CASSISEQYF
CDR3 DNA: TGTGCCAGCAGTATTAGCGAGCAGTACTTC

D gene: TRBD1
J gene: TRBJ2-6
V gene: TRBV10-3
clone size: NA
CDR3 protein: CATSTGGSLSSGANVLTF
CDR3 DNA: TGTGCCACCTCTACAGGGGGGAGTCTAAGCTCTGGGGCCAACGTCCTGACTTTC

D gene: TRBD2
J gene: TRBJ2-7
V gene: TRBV7-2
clone size: NA
CDR3 protein: CASSFREGAYEQYF
CDR3 DNA: TGTGCCAGCAGCTTTCGGGAGGGGGCCTACGAGCAGTACTTC

D gene: TRBD1
J gene: TRBJ2-3
V gene: TRBV19
clone size: NA
CDR3 protein: CASSIEGATDTQYF
CDR3 DNA: TGTGCCAGTAGTATTGAGGGGGCCACAGATACGCAGTATTTT

D gene: NA
J gene: TRBJ2-7
V gene: TRBV5-6
clone size: once
CDR3 protein: CASSLARGYEQYF
CDR3 DNA: TGTGCCAGCAGCTTGGCTCGGGGCTACGAGCAGTACTTC

D gene: NA
J gene: TRBJ2-3
V gene: TRBV28
clone size: NA
CDR3 protein: CASSFFAPAGSSTDTQYF
CDR3 DNA: TGTGCCAGCAGTTTTTTTGCTCCCGCGGGGTCTAGCACAGATACGCAGTATTTT

D gene: NA
J gene: TRBJ2-3
V gene: TRBV18
clone size: NA
CDR3 protein: CASSGLSGMDTQYF
CDR3 DNA: TGTGCCAGCTCAGGACTATCGGGGATGGATACGCAGTATTTT

D gene: TRBD2
J gene: TRBJ2-3
V gene: TRBV9
clone size: NA
CDR3 protein: CASSPSGSADTQYF
CDR3 DNA: TGTGCCAGCAGCCCGAGCGGGAGCGCAGATACGCAGTATTTT

D gene: NA
J gene: TRBJ2-3
V gene: TRBV5-6
clone size: NA
CDR3 protein: CASSVLVGTDTQYF
CDR3 DNA: TGTGCCAGCAGCGTACTAGTAGGCACAGATACGCAGTATTTT

D gene: TRBD1
J gene: TRBJ2-5
V gene: TRBV29-1
clone size: NA
CDR3 protein: CSATGGQETQYF
CDR3 DNA: TGCAGCGCGACAGGGGGTCAAGAGACCCAGTACTTC

D gene: NA
J gene: TRBJ2-1
V gene: TRBV5-1
clone size: NA
CDR3 protein: CASSLEAINEQFF
CDR3 DNA: TGCGCCAGCAGCTTGGAAGCTATCAATGAGCAGTTCTTC